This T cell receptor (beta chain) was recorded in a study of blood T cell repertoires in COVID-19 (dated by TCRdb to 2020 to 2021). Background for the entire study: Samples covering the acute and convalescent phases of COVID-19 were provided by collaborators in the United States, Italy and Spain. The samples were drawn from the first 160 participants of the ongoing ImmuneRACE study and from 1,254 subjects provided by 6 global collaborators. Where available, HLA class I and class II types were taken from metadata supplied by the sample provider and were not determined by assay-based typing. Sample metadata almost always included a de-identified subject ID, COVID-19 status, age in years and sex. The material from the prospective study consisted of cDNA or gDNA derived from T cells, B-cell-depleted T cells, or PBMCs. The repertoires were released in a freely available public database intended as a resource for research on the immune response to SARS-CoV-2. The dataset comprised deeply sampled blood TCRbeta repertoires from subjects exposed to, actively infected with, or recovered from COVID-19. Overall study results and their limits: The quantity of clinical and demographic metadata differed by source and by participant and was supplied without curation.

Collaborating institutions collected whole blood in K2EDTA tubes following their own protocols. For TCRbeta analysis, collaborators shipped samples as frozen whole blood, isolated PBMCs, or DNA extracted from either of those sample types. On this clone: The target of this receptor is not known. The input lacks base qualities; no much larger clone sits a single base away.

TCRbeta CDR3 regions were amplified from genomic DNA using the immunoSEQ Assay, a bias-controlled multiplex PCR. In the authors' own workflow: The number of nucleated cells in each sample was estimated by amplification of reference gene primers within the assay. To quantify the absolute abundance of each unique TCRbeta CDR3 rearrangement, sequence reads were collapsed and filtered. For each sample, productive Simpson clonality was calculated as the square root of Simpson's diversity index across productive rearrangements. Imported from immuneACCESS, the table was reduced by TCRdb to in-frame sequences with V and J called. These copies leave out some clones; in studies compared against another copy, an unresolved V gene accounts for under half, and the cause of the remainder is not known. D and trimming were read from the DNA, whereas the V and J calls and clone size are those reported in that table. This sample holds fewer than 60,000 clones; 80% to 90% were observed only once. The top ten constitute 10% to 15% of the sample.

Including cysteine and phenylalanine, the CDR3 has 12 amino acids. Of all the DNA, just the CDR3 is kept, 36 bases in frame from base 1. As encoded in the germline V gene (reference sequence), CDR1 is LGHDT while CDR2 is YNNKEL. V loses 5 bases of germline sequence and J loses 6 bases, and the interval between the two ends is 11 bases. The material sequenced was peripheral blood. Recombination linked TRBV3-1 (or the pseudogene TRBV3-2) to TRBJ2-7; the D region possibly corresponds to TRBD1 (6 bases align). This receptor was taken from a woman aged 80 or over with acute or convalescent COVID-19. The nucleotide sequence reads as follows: TGTGCCAGCAGCTCACAGGGTACCGAGCAGTACTTC. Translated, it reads CASSSQGTEQYF.